There are a few counts of the clone carrying this TCR beta chain. Its antigen is unidentified. Repertoires were generated with immunoSEQ multiplex PCR, while TCRdb's copy carries only in-frame clones and drops some. The sample has approximately 49,000 clones, 70% to 85% seen once; the top ten hold 20%. The sample comes from a study of T cell responses to AZD1222 COVID-19 vaccine. Study-wide points: A reported finding is that nearly half of spike-specific TCRs target unmutated variant regions. Clonal diversity was possibly underestimated, and white British individuals and females predominated among donors. There were vaccine-associated CD4 TCRs across spike, dominant at 160-218 and 743-854.

Source: peripheral blood, taken on day 0 of MenACWY control vaccination. The sequence was obtained from an adult in good health.

In DNA, the CDR3 is TGTGCCAGCAGCCGAGGGACTAGCGGGAGGCCCCCCCAAGAGACCCAGTACTTC. Translation gives CASSRGTSGRPPQETQYF. The rearrangement links TRBV7-8 to TRBJ2-5; 15 bases fit TRBD2. V dropped 5 bases and J dropped 1; count of bases not matched to a gene: 8. The CDR3 is 18 amino acids. Germline V gives CDR1 SGHVS, CDR2 FQNEAQ. Complete variable domain (other parts from reference TRBV7-8 and TRBJ2-5): GAGVSQSPRYKVAKRGQDVALRCDPISGHVSLFWYQQALGQGPEFLTYFQNEAQLDKSGLPSDRFFAERPEGSVSTLKIQRTQQEDSAVYLCASSRGTSGRPPQETQYFGPGTRLLVL.